A single TCR beta chain is shown here with its context. Germline and junction disagree at one end, which may indicate a read error. This sample stems from a study of tumor-infiltrating lymphocytes in primary liver carcinoma. TCR beta cDNA was made from 400 to 600 ng total RNA with a constant-region primer. What produced the TCR beta libraries was three nested multiplex PCR rounds using slightly modified ARM-PCR. Use of TRBV1-TRBV30 forward primers with a C-beta reverse primer characterized the first two PCR rounds, which lasted 10 cycles each. MiXCR, run by TCRdb on the multiplex PCR reads, gives a single entry per CDR3 protein. Here the sample spans approximately 30,000 distinct CDR3 sequences, around 78% being singletons. Germline V gene data show CDR1 as MNHEY and CDR2 as SMNVEV (reference sequence). The CDR3 covers 14 residues. Investigators took RNA and DNA out together from roughly 21-30 mg of unsorted bulk tissue. Patients underwent resection of primary liver carcinoma.

This rearrangement joins TRBV27 to TRBJ1-1, with D tentatively TRBD1 (5 bases). The clonotype was recovered from a man aged 35-49 years with primary liver carcinoma and hepatitis B virus infection. Sequencing input: liver tumor tissue from sampling region 5. Regarding subset: tumor region T5, tumor centre. The CDR3 spells CASGRVPEGTETSF. The CDR3 region has the DNA TGTGCCAGCGGCAGGGTTCCGGAGGGGACTGAAACTTCCTTT.